The entry below describes one T cell receptor beta chain. Its antigen is unknown. Isolation of CD4+ T cells took place after approximately ten days of culture. The person was diagnosed with PCR-confirmed SARS-CoV-2 infection between March and December 2020. Participants each got two BNT162b2 or mRNA-1273 vaccine doses. This entry is derived from a study of vaccination effects on CD4 cells after COVID-19. On the study more broadly: Post-vaccine specimens arrived a median 72 days past the second dose.

The germline CDR1 and CDR2 sequences are MNHEY and SVGAGI. V lost 4 bases, J lost 5 bases, and 15 bases lay in between. CDR3 length: 15 amino acids. Repertoires were generated with immunoSEQ multiplex PCR, while TCRdb's copy carries only in-frame clones and drops some. The table includes 35,000 to 45,000 clones, over 65% detected once. The sample consisted of CD4+ T cells from PBMCs cultured without peptide, taken after COVID-19 vaccination. The gene calls are TRBV6-5 and TRBJ2-1; tentative D call: TRBD1 (6 bases). The sequence derives from a human donor who had a prior SARS-CoV-2 infection. CDR3 in amino acids: CASSSTYRTDNEQFF. In DNA form, the CDR3 reads TGTGCCAGCAGTTCGACATATCGGACAGACAATGAGCAGTTCTTC.